Listed below are T cell receptor beta chains from one sample, sequenced in a study of T cell responses to AZD1222 COVID-19 vaccine. Using immunoSEQ multiplex PCR, the repertoire was profiled, and TCRdb retains in-frame clones only, with some absent. This table holds 150,000 to 180,000 clones, 86% found once. The input for sequencing was peripheral blood, taken on day 0 of MenACWY control vaccination. The receptor set was obtained from an adult in good health. Both conserved end residues are trimmed from each CDR3. Each record gives: CDR3 protein, V gene, J gene, D gene. A D gene is named only where the DNA matches it firmly.

cdr3_aa: ASSQGGLETQY
v_call: TRBV3-1/TRBV3-2
j_call: TRBJ2-5
d_call: .

cdr3_aa: ASGAGVGEKLF
v_call: TRBV12-5
j_call: TRBJ1-4
d_call: .

cdr3_aa: ASSPRQGNQPQH
v_call: TRBV18
j_call: TRBJ1-5
d_call: .

cdr3_aa: ASRRRQGNSYNSPLH
v_call: TRBV6-6
j_call: TRBJ1-6
d_call: TRBD1

cdr3_aa: ATRAQVNTEAF
v_call: TRBV7-2
j_call: TRBJ1-1
d_call: .

cdr3_aa: ASREGPWDEQY
v_call: TRBV19
j_call: TRBJ2-7
d_call: .

cdr3_aa: ASSTPGQGSYEQY
v_call: TRBV5-4
j_call: TRBJ2-7
d_call: TRBD1

cdr3_aa: ASSFSGVGVGTPLH
v_call: TRBV28
j_call: TRBJ1-6
d_call: .

cdr3_aa: ASQGSSLKTTQF
v_call: TRBV7-2
j_call: TRBJ2-1
d_call: .

cdr3_aa: ASSPPTGGVAGANVLT
v_call: TRBV18
j_call: TRBJ2-6
d_call: TRBD2

cdr3_aa: ASRSGQGINQPQH
v_call: TRBV27
j_call: TRBJ1-5
d_call: TRBD1

cdr3_aa: ASSPPSGGGNEQF
v_call: TRBV5-4
j_call: TRBJ2-1
d_call: TRBD2

cdr3_aa: ASSLQGGTDTQY
v_call: TRBV7-3
j_call: TRBJ2-3
d_call: .

cdr3_aa: ASSLGRGKGNSEAF
v_call: TRBV7-8
j_call: TRBJ1-1
d_call: .

cdr3_aa: ASRPNTGGENQPQH
v_call: TRBV10-2
j_call: TRBJ1-5
d_call: TRBD1

cdr3_aa: ASSLGGGSEQF
v_call: TRBV7-2
j_call: TRBJ2-1
d_call: TRBD2

cdr3_aa: ASSFGAQTEAF
v_call: TRBV7-2
j_call: TRBJ1-1
d_call: .

cdr3_aa: ASSLDETGATGELF
v_call: TRBV7-3
j_call: TRBJ2-2
d_call: TRBD1

cdr3_aa: ASSGDRNPRTQY
v_call: TRBV5-8
j_call: TRBJ2-5
d_call: TRBD1

cdr3_aa: ASSEGGGNQPQH
v_call: TRBV25-1
j_call: TRBJ1-5
d_call: .

cdr3_aa: AIRSGATDTQY
v_call: TRBV10-3
j_call: TRBJ2-3
d_call: .

cdr3_aa: ASLGPGEAF
v_call: TRBV6-5
j_call: TRBJ1-1
d_call: .

cdr3_aa: ASASSGNTIY
v_call: TRBV28
j_call: TRBJ1-3
d_call: .

cdr3_aa: ASSLQIDQPQH
v_call: TRBV7-2
j_call: TRBJ1-5
d_call: .

cdr3_aa: ASRMDSHSGNTIY
v_call: TRBV5-1
j_call: TRBJ1-3
d_call: .

cdr3_aa: ATSDSFLGQGYNEQF
v_call: TRBV24-1
j_call: TRBJ2-1
d_call: TRBD1

cdr3_aa: ASKQTNTGELF
v_call: TRBV2
j_call: TRBJ2-2
d_call: .

cdr3_aa: ASSQVGGGSPLH
v_call: TRBV14
j_call: TRBJ1-6
d_call: .

cdr3_aa: ASSQMGARGPQH
v_call: TRBV6-6
j_call: TRBJ1-5
d_call: .

cdr3_aa: ASSTGYTEAF
v_call: TRBV5-1
j_call: TRBJ1-1
d_call: .

cdr3_aa: ASSSTGLAVQETQY
v_call: TRBV25-1
j_call: TRBJ2-5
d_call: TRBD2

cdr3_aa: ASSFGTRMYGYT
v_call: TRBV28
j_call: TRBJ1-2
d_call: .

cdr3_aa: ASGDTLTHGYT
v_call: TRBV5-1
j_call: TRBJ1-2
d_call: .

cdr3_aa: ASSSGTVSRATNEKLF
v_call: TRBV5-6
j_call: TRBJ1-4
d_call: .

cdr3_aa: ASTPGRLGSYEQY
v_call: TRBV6-2/TRBV6-3
j_call: TRBJ2-7
d_call: .

cdr3_aa: ASSIGSGGGWEQY
v_call: TRBV19
j_call: TRBJ2-7
d_call: TRBD1

cdr3_aa: ASSQDGTGRNQPQH
v_call: TRBV4-1
j_call: TRBJ1-5
d_call: TRBD1

cdr3_aa: ASSQDHGADQPQH
v_call: TRBV3-1/TRBV3-2
j_call: TRBJ1-5
d_call: .

cdr3_aa: ASSPRRDRFSPLH
v_call: TRBV7-8
j_call: TRBJ1-6
d_call: TRBD1

cdr3_aa: ASSFGAGELF
v_call: TRBV27
j_call: TRBJ2-2
d_call: .

cdr3_aa: ASSSLGQGSNNFTDTQY
v_call: TRBV11-2
j_call: TRBJ2-3
d_call: TRBD1

cdr3_aa: ASSQDFAGLAPLH
v_call: TRBV14
j_call: TRBJ1-6
d_call: .

cdr3_aa: ASSSGTATNEKLF
v_call: TRBV5-1
j_call: TRBJ1-4
d_call: TRBD1

cdr3_aa: ASSLDPSAPDYNEQF
v_call: TRBV5-1
j_call: TRBJ2-1
d_call: .

cdr3_aa: ATQPRGFNTEAF
v_call: TRBV19
j_call: TRBJ1-1
d_call: .

cdr3_aa: ASSVRGIGNTEAF
v_call: TRBV2
j_call: TRBJ1-1
d_call: .

cdr3_aa: ASSVGGPKLNIQY
v_call: TRBV9
j_call: TRBJ2-4
d_call: .

cdr3_aa: AWSGSGEPLH
v_call: TRBV30
j_call: TRBJ1-6
d_call: .

cdr3_aa: ASTSTSGRRDEQY
v_call: TRBV5-8
j_call: TRBJ2-7
d_call: TRBD2

cdr3_aa: ASSLEAGFVPETQY
v_call: TRBV5-1
j_call: TRBJ2-5
d_call: .

cdr3_aa: ASQGVYPTGELF
v_call: TRBV28
j_call: TRBJ2-2
d_call: TRBD1

cdr3_aa: ASKRPELNNSPLH
v_call: TRBV5-1
j_call: TRBJ1-6
d_call: .

cdr3_aa: SARFIYEQY
v_call: TRBV20-1
j_call: TRBJ2-7
d_call: .

cdr3_aa: ASSVPVYGYT
v_call: TRBV28
j_call: TRBJ1-2
d_call: .

cdr3_aa: ASSGRGGWGTDTQY
v_call: TRBV4-2
j_call: TRBJ2-3
d_call: TRBD2

cdr3_aa: ASSVGGGLTYNEQF
v_call: TRBV9
j_call: TRBJ2-1
d_call: .

cdr3_aa: ATSEDRAPNTGELF
v_call: TRBV24-1
j_call: TRBJ2-2
d_call: TRBD1